The rows below give T cell receptor beta chains drawn from one sample of a study of blood T cell repertoires in COVID-19. Here immunoSEQ multiplex PCR was the method, and the copy in TCRdb shows in-frame clones only, minus some. The sample has 90,000 to 100,000 clones; over 70% are singletons. The specimen sequenced was peripheral blood. These receptors were taken from a man aged 70 or older with acute or convalescent COVID-19. Each CDR3 is given with its conserved first and last residue. A D gene is named only where the DNA matches it firmly. Expanded clones get a size class; other rows say once, few or many, or leave the size out.

D gene	J gene	V gene	clone size	CDR3 protein	CDR3 DNA
-	TRBJ2-1	TRBV4-2	-	CASSQTGDYNEQFF	TGTGCCAGCAGCCAGACGGGAGACTACAATGAGCAGTTCTTC
TRBD2	TRBJ2-5	TRBV9	-	CASSVAPLGLAEETQYF	TGTGCCAGCAGCGTAGCGCCCCTTGGGCTAGCGGAAGAGACCCAGTACTTC
-	TRBJ1-2	TRBV11-2	-	CASSFPGTGRYYGYTF	TGTGCCAGCAGCTTCCCTGGAACAGGGCGGTACTATGGCTACACCTTC
-	TRBJ2-5	TRBV9	-	CASSVASGAAQETQYF	TGTGCCAGCAGCGTAGCGAGCGGAGCGGCTCAAGAGACCCAGTACTTC
-	TRBJ2-5	TRBV21-1	-	CASSETGGPTGETQYF	TGTGCCAGCAGCGAGACAGGGGGCCCCACCGGGGAGACCCAGTACTTC
TRBD2	TRBJ2-5	TRBV6-2/TRBV6-3	-	CASSLAGDGQETQYF	TGTGCCAGCAGTTTAGCGGGAGATGGACAAGAGACCCAGTACTTC
TRBD1	TRBJ2-3	TRBV30	-	CARDRLSTDTQYF	TGTGCCAGGGACAGGCTTAGCACAGATACGCAGTATTTT
TRBD1	TRBJ1-1	TRBV19	-	CASSVLPGQGKPGNTEAFF	TGTGCCAGTAGTGTCTTACCGGGACAGGGAAAACCTGGGAACACTGAAGCTTTCTTT
TRBD1	TRBJ2-5	TRBV7-9	few	CASNGQAGTQYF	TGTGCCAGCAACGGACAGGCTGGGACCCAGTACTTC
-	TRBJ2-1	TRBV19	-	CASSIQTGGEQFF	TGTGCCAGTAGTATTCAGACAGGCGGTGAGCAGTTCTTC
-	TRBJ1-6	TRBV27	-	CASSYANYSPLHF	TGTGCCAGCAGCTACGCCAACTATTCACCCCTCCACTTT